The rows below give T cell receptor beta chains drawn from one sample of a study of post-analysis software for immune sequencing data. TCRdb reprocessed the PCR reads via MiXCR and lists one record per CDR3 protein. The repertoire has roughly 670,000 distinct CDR3 sequences, 55% to 70% of them found once; the top ten carry about 10%. The sequencing sample was made of blood. Receptors originate from a girl aged 2-15 years with multiple sclerosis. Each CDR3 is given with its conserved first and last residue. The D gene is left open where the match is weak. The size entry is marked missing in some rows and otherwise reads once, few, many or a size class.

V gene	clone size	J gene	D gene	CDR3 DNA	CDR3 protein
TRBV18	few	TRBJ2-1	TRBD1	TGTGCCAGCTCACCCTCCCCGGGACAGCACTCCTACAATGAGCAGTTCTTC	CASSPSPGQHSYNEQFF
TRBV5-1	.	TRBJ2-3	TRBD2	TGCGCCAGCAGCTCCCCCGAGCGGGAGGTCACAGATACGCAGTATTTT	CASSSPEREVTDTQYF
TRBV5-1	.	TRBJ2-7	TRBD2	TGCGCCAGCAGCCCAGGGGTAGCGGGACCTTACGAGCAGTACTTC	CASSPGVAGPYEQYF
TRBV29-1	.	TRBJ2-7	.	TGCAGCGTTGAAAGGAGTGGGTCTGGCTACGAGCAGTACTTC	CSVERSGSGYEQYF
TRBV7-2	.	TRBJ2-7	.	TGTGCCAGCAGCCAAAGAAACAGGACCTGGCAGGGTTCCCACGAGCAGTACTTC	CASSQRNRTWQGSHEQYF
TRBV10-3	.	TRBJ2-3	TRBD1	TGTGCCATCAGTGAGTCCCGGGACAGGGTCGGCACAGATACGCAGTATTTT	CAISESRDRVGTDTQYF
TRBV6-1	.	TRBJ2-7	.	TGTGCCAGCAGTGAAGCCGAGGGGATCTCCTACGAGCAGTACTTC	CASSEAEGISYEQYF
TRBV4-1	.	TRBJ2-1	TRBD2	TGCGCCAGCAGCCAAGTGGGACTAGACGGGTTTGAGCAGTTCTTC	CASSQVGLDGFEQFF
TRBV5-1	.	TRBJ2-1	TRBD1	TGCGCCAGCAGCCCGACAGGGTCTGGGGGTGAGCAGTTCTTC	CASSPTGSGGEQFF
TRBV6-2/TRBV6-3	.	TRBJ2-2	TRBD2	TGTGCCTCAACGGGGGGGCCGGTCACCGGGGAGCTGTTTTTT	CASTGGPVTGELFF
TRBV4-3	.	TRBJ2-3	.	TGCGCCAGCAGCCAAGGGGGACCCAGCACAGATACGCAGTATTTT	CASSQGGPSTDTQYF
TRBV6-6	.	TRBJ2-7	.	TGTGCCAGCAGCCCCGCAGGGGCCGAGCAGTACTTC	CASSPAGAEQYF
TRBV4-1	.	TRBJ1-1	.	TGCGCCAGCAGCCACCACACTCGGGCTGAAGCTTTCTTT	CASSHHTRAEAFF
TRBV10-3	.	TRBJ2-1	TRBD2	TGTGCCAGCGAAAGTGGAGCGGGAGGAGGGGAGCAGTTCTTC	CASESGAGGGEQFF
TRBV7-9	.	TRBJ2-7	.	TGTGCCGCCGGGACAAGATACTACGAGCAGTACTTC	CAAGTRYYEQYF
TRBV4-1	.	TRBJ2-7	.	TGCGCCAGCAGCCAAGCAATAGGGAACTACGAGCAGTACTTC	CASSQAIGNYEQYF
TRBV6-6	few	TRBJ2-5	.	TGTGCCAGCAGCCAACAGGGAGGGGAGACCCAGTACTTC	CASSQQGGETQYF
TRBV29-1	few	TRBJ2-5	TRBD2	TGCAGCGTTGAAGAAGGGGCTAGCGGCTCAGAGACCCAGTACTTC	CSVEEGASGSETQYF
TRBV7-9	.	TRBJ1-1	TRBD1	TGTGCCAGCAGCTCAGCGTGGGATTTCAGGGGGGCAATGAACACTGAAGCTTTCTTT	CASSSAWDFRGAMNTEAFF
TRBV5-1	.	TRBJ2-7	TRBD1	TGCGCCAGCAGCAGAGGACAGGGGGTACACGAGCAGTACTTC	CASSRGQGVHEQYF
TRBV10-3	.	TRBJ2-1	TRBD2	TGTGCCATCAGTGACTTCAAGCGGGGGAGCTCCTACAATGAGCAGTTCTTC	CAISDFKRGSSYNEQFF
TRBV5-1	many	TRBJ2-5	.	TGTGCCAGTAGCGGAGAAGAGACCCAGTACTTC	CASSGEETQYF
TRBV27	.	TRBJ2-7	TRBD1	TGTGCCAGCAGTTTGGACAGGGCCGCCTACGAGCAGTACTTC	CASSLDRAAYEQYF
TRBV12-3/TRBV12-4	few	TRBJ1-2	.	TGTGCCAGCAGCTCCCAGGGAAAGGGCTCTGGCTACACCTTC	CASSSQGKGSGYTF
TRBV7-9	.	TRBJ2-7	.	TGTGCCAGCAGCCCCCCTAGTAACTCCTACGAGCAGTACTTC	CASSPPSNSYEQYF
TRBV29-1	once	TRBJ1-1	.	TGCAGCGTTTTAGGACAGCTAAACACTGAAGCTTTCTTT	CSVLGQLNTEAFF
TRBV14	.	TRBJ1-2	.	TGTGCCAGCAGCCTAGATCGAGGGCCTAACTATGGCTACACCTTC	CASSLDRGPNYGYTF
TRBV29-1	.	TRBJ2-1	TRBD1	TGCAGCGTTGCGGGACAGGGAGGGAGGTGGGACAATGAGCAGTTCTTC	CSVAGQGGRWDNEQFF
TRBV21-1	.	TRBJ2-7	.	TGTGCCAGCAGCAAAGAGGGCAGCTTCTACGAGCAGTACTTC	CASSKEGSFYEQYF
TRBV27	few	TRBJ2-1	TRBD2	TGTGCCAGCATCCCCCGGGGACTAGCGGGAGGAAATGAGCAGTTCTTC	CASIPRGLAGGNEQFF
TRBV7-2	few	TRBJ2-1	.	TGTGCCAGCAGCTTATTGGGCGGGGCCTACAATGAGCAGTTCTTC	CASSLLGGAYNEQFF
TRBV10-3	.	TRBJ2-7	.	TGTGCCATCAGTGAGTCGGTGGGTGGGTCCTACGAGCAGTACTTC	CAISESVGGSYEQYF
TRBV6-6	few	TRBJ2-1	TRBD1	TGTGCCAGCAGTTACTCCCGGGACAGGGGGCTCAATGAGCAGTTCTTC	CASSYSRDRGLNEQFF
TRBV14	.	TRBJ1-4	.	TGTGCCAGCAGCCTCGGGTCCTTTGCAACTAATGAAAAACTGTTTTTT	CASSLGSFATNEKLFF
TRBV20-1	.	TRBJ1-2	TRBD1	TGCAGTGCTAGAATTGCAGACAGGGCCCTCTATGGCTACACCTTC	CSARIADRALYGYTF
TRBV20-1	.	TRBJ2-7	.	TGCAGTGCTTCTAGAGGTGGGGCCTACGAGCAGTACTTC	CSASRGGAYEQYF
TRBV12-3/TRBV12-4	.	TRBJ1-4	.	TGTGCCAGCAGTTCCCAGGGCACTAATGAAAAACTGTTTTTT	CASSSQGTNEKLFF
TRBV7-2	few	TRBJ2-5	.	TGTGCCAGCAGCTTAGGAATGGGAGAGACCCAGTACTTC	CASSLGMGETQYF
TRBV5-5	.	TRBJ1-5	.	TGTGCCAGCAGCGCGGAATGGGGACAGCCCCAGCATTTT	CASSAEWGQPQHF
TRBV11-2	.	TRBJ2-5	.	TGTGCCAGCAGCTTAGATCACGGGGGGCTGAAGACCCAGTACTTC	CASSLDHGGLKTQYF
TRBV10-3	.	TRBJ2-2	.	TGTGCCATCAGTGAGTCTCAGGGGACCGGGGAGCTGTTTTTT	CAISESQGTGELFF
TRBV6-5	.	TRBJ2-3	.	TGTGCCAGCAGTTACTCGAGCACCCACGCCACAGATACGCAGTATTTT	CASSYSSTHATDTQYF
TRBV7-9	few	TRBJ2-1	TRBD2	TGTGCCAGCAGCCAAACTAGCGGGGGGTCAAGTTCGAATGAGCAGTTCTTC	CASSQTSGGSSSNEQFF
TRBV29-1	.	TRBJ2-2	.	TGCAGCGTCATTGGGGAGAACACCGGGGAGCTGTTTTTT	CSVIGENTGELFF
TRBV7-2	.	TRBJ1-2	.	TGTGCCAGCACCGTGGGACGGAACTATGGCTACACCTTC	CASTVGRNYGYTF
TRBV27	few	TRBJ2-1	TRBD1	TGTGCCAGCAGTACTTTGGGGACAGGGTGGCATGAGCAGTTCTTC	CASSTLGTGWHEQFF
TRBV29-1	.	TRBJ2-5	.	TGCAGCCTGAGTCAGGGCGGCGAGACCCAGTACTTC	CSLSQGGETQYF
TRBV12-3/TRBV12-4	.	TRBJ1-2	.	TGTGCCAGCAGTCCGGGTTCAGCTAACTATGGCTACACCTTC	CASSPGSANYGYTF
TRBV5-5	few	TRBJ2-5	TRBD2	TGTGCCAGCAGCCCCCACGGGGGGAGAGAGACCCAGTACTTC	CASSPHGGRETQYF
TRBV7-6	few	TRBJ2-7	.	TGTGCCAGCAGCTTAGTTGATCTGGGGACCTACGAGCAGTACTTC	CASSLVDLGTYEQYF
TRBV6-5	.	TRBJ1-2	.	TGTGCCAGCAGTTACAGCGGAGCCGATAACTATGGCTACACCTTC	CASSYSGADNYGYTF
TRBV5-1	few	TRBJ1-2	.	TGCGCCAGCAGCTCATCCGCACCAGGGGTCTATGGCTACACCTTC	CASSSSAPGVYGYTF
TRBV4-1	.	TRBJ2-5	TRBD2	TGCGCCAGCAGCCAATTCCTGCTAGCGGGGGAAGAGACCCAGTACTTC	CASSQFLLAGEETQYF
TRBV25-1	.	TRBJ1-5	.	TGTGCCAGCAGTGAATATGGCGGGGAAGAGGTGAATCAGCCCCAGCATTTT	CASSEYGGEEVNQPQHF
TRBV15	.	TRBJ2-5	.	TGTGCCACCAGCAGAGAAAAAGGGGCTTGGTTAGAAGAGACCCAGTACTTC	CATSREKGAWLEETQYF
TRBV9	once	TRBJ2-7	.	TGTGCCAGCAGCCCGTCCCTTCAGGGTTACGAGCAGTACTTC	CASSPSLQGYEQYF
TRBV6-5	many	TRBJ2-5	.	TGTGCCAGCTCTTCGGCAGGAGAGACCCAGTACTTC	CASSSAGETQYF
TRBV7-2	.	TRBJ1-2	.	TGTGCCAGCAGCTATTCCGAGGTCCGGGGCTACACCTTC	CASSYSEVRGYTF
TRBV4-1	.	TRBJ1-1	.	TGCGCCAGCAGCCAAAGAATCTCCCGCGAGAACACTGAAGCTTTCTTT	CASSQRISRENTEAFF